This T cell receptor (beta chain) was documented in a study of blood T cell repertoires in COVID-19. Study-level information: From the United States, Italy and Spain came samples of acute and convalescent COVID-19. In each case, the material was cDNA or gDNA derived from T cells, B-cell-depleted T cells, or PBMCs.

In the source study's methods: Reference gene primer amplification in the assay estimated nucleated cell counts. Clones were sequenced by immunoSEQ multiplex PCR, and TCRdb holds only the in-frame ones, with some missing. The V and J calls and clone size are taken from that table; D and trimming were inferred from the DNA. The sample contains around 130,000 clones, about four fifths of which appear only once. The V end was cut by 3 bases, the J end by 3 bases, with 12 bases between. This CDR3 has 15 residues. Germline V gene sequence: CDR1 SGHKS, CDR2 YYEKEE (reference sequence). The sample was peripheral blood. The clonotype originates from a woman aged 60-70 years with acute or convalescent COVID-19. The rearrangement uses TRBV5-5 and TRBJ1-4; tentative D call: TRBD1 (6 bases). The CDR3 region is CASSWTEQPNEKLFF. DNA of the CDR3: TGTGCCAGCAGCTGGACAGAGCAACCTAATGAAAAACTGTTTTTT. The whole variable domain, filled in from reference TRBV5-5 and TRBJ1-4, reads DAGVTQSPTHLIKTRGQQVTLRCSPISGHKSVSWYQQVLGQGPQFIFQYYEKEERGRGNFPDRFSARQFPNYSSELNVNALLLGDSALYLCASSWTEQPNEKLFFGSGTQLSVL.